This TCR beta chain was recorded in a study of CD8 T cells in ankylosing spondylitis (dated by TCRdb to about 2017). Some background on the complete study: The study profiled T cell receptor beta repertoires in healthy donors and ankylosing spondylitis patients to find disease-linked TCR variants. Peripheral blood samples were taken, and synovial fluid was additionally collected from ankylosing spondylitis patients. The full study cohort comprised 25 ankylosing spondylitis patients and 85 to 120 healthy donors.

Here is what the overall study found, with its caveats: A CD8+ phenotype was shown by the disease-linked clones, which were found at relatively low frequencies in peripheral blood. Some motif variants had previously been reported in the synovial fluid and blood of reactive arthritis patients, which suggests shared mechanisms of disease initiation. Blood from ankylosing spondylitis patients appeared to be characterized by a TCR beta motif made up of fewer than ten highly homologous amino acid variants. According to the report, matched synovial fluid samples from ankylosing spondylitis patients were significantly enriched for the disease-linked clones.

Sequencing was performed on an Illumina HiSeq 2500. TCR beta libraries were prepared by quantitative 5'-RACE with molecular barcodes. Regarding the original processing steps: Disease-linked TCR variants were identified with a new computational method built on a probabilistic model of VDJ rearrangement. Through fastp at Q25 and MiXCR, TCRdb rebuilt clones from the public reads, retaining in-frame beta chains. Duplicate CDR3 protein sequences are folded into a single record with the most common DNA and genes. The authors' filters were not applied to this entry. Present in this sample are around 430,000 distinct CDR3 sequences, over 15% of which were seen just once. 1% of the sample rests with the top ten. Trimming leaves V shorter by 8 bases and J shorter by 1 base, with the junction holding 10 bases beyond the gene matches. Reading the germline V gene gives CDR1 MNHEY and CDR2 SVGEGT. CDR3 length: 15 amino acids, cysteine to phenylalanine. Only the CDR3 region is kept as DNA, spanning 45 bases read in frame from base 1.

A remark on this clonotype: Its antigen is unknown. No clone much larger than this one lies a single base away; base qualities are absent.

The specimen sequenced was blood, either unsorted or a sorted T cell fraction (not recorded which). The receptor was isolated from a male donor with ankylosing spondylitis. The sequence is built from TRBV6-2 or TRBV6-3 and TRBJ1-2; TRBD1 aligns with 7 central bases. The DNA is as follows: TGTGCCAGCCGGACGGGGGGACAGATTAACTATGGCTACACCTTC. Its protein reads: CASRTGGQINYGYTF.